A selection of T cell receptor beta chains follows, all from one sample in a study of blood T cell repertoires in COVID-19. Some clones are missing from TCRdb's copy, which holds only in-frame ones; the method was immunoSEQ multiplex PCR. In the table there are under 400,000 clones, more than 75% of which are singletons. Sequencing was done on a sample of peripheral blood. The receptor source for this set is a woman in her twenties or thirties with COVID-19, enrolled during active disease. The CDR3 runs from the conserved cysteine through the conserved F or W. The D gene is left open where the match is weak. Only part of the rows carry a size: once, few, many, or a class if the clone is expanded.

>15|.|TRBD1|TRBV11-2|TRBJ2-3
TGTGCCAGCAGCTCCCGGACAGGGGGGCAAGATACGCAGTATTTT
CASSSRTGGQDTQYF
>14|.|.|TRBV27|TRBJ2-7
TGTGCCAGCAGCCCGAGCGGGTGGGGCCACGAGCAGTACTTC
CASSPSGWGHEQYF
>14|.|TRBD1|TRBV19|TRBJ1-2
TGTGCCAGTAGTATGCGACAGGGTTTTCATGGCTACACCTTC
CASSMRQGFHGYTF
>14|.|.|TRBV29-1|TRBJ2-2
TGCAGCGGTGGGGCGAAGACCTCCGGCGGGGAGCTGTTTTTT
CSGGAKTSGGELFF
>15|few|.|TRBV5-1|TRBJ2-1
TGCGCCAGCAGCTTGGGCGGGAACCCCTACAATGAGCAGTTCTTC
CASSLGGNPYNEQFF
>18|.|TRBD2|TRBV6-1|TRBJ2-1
TGTGCCAGCAGTGAAATATTTACGGCTAGCGGAAACTACAATGAGCAGTTCTTC
CASSEIFTASGNYNEQFF
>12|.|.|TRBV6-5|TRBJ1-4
TGTGCCAGCAGTCGAGCAAATGAAAAACTGTTTTTT
CASSRANEKLFF
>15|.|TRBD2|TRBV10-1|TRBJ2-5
TGCGCCAGCAGTTCTGGGACTAGCGGGGGGGAGACCCAGTACTTC
CASSSGTSGGETQYF
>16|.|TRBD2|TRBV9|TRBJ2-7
TGTGCCAGCAGCGTAGGAGGACTAGCGGGAAGCTACGAGCAGTACTTC
CASSVGGLAGSYEQYF
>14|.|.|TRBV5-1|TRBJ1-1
TGCGCCAGCAGCGTCGGAGGGATGAACACTGAAGCTTTCTTT
CASSVGGMNTEAFF
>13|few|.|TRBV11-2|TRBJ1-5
TGTGCCAGCAGCTGGGGCCCAGGGCGGCCCCAGCATTTT
CASSWGPGRPQHF
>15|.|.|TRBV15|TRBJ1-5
TGTGCCACCAGCAGAGATTACGGTAGCAATCAGCCCCAGCATTTT
CATSRDYGSNQPQHF
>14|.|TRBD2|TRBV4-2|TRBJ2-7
TGTGCCAGCAGCCGGACTAGCGGAGGATACGAGCAGTACTTC
CASSRTSGGYEQYF
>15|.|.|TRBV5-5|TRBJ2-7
TGTGCCAGCAGCCCCAGCGCCTGGCGAGACTACGAGCAGTACTTC
CASSPSAWRDYEQYF
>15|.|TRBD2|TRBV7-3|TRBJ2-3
TGTGCCAGCAGCTATAAGCGGGAGCCCACAGATACGCAGTATTTT
CASSYKREPTDTQYF
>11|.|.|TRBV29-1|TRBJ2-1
TGCAGCGTTGAGGAGGGAGATGAGCAGTTCTTC
CSVEEGDEQFF
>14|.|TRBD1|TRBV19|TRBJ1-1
TGTGCCAGTAGCCCACAGGGGCTGAACACTGAAGCTTTCTTT
CASSPQGLNTEAFF
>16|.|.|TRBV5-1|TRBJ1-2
TGCGCCAGCAGCCCAGGTGGGGGGGCGGCTAACTATGGCTACACCTTC
CASSPGGGAANYGYTF